This T cell receptor (beta chain) is from a study of early stage breast cancer tumors. Findings and limits, study-wide: Most shared enriched TCRB sequences were commonly generated ones.

Sequenced by immunoSEQ multiplex PCR; TCRdb stores in-frame clones only, minus some. This repertoire shows roughly 30,000 clones, roughly 50% found once; its top ten account for 7% to 9.5%. Comment on this clone: Its matching antigen is unknown.

The length of the CDR3 is 19 residues. Trimming took 3 bases from V and 2 from J; bases not matched to a gene: 14. From germline, CDR1 is MGHRA and CDR2 YSYEKL. The TCR sequence derives from a person in their fifties or sixties with breast cancer. V is TRBV4-1 and J is TRBJ2-1; 9 bases agree with TRBD2. Sequencing was done on a sample of breast tumor tissue. The CDR3 sequence is CASSHGYTLAGKPYNEQFF. CDR3 in DNA: TGCGCCAGCAGCCATGGATATACTCTAGCGGGAAAGCCCTACAATGAGCAGTTCTTC.